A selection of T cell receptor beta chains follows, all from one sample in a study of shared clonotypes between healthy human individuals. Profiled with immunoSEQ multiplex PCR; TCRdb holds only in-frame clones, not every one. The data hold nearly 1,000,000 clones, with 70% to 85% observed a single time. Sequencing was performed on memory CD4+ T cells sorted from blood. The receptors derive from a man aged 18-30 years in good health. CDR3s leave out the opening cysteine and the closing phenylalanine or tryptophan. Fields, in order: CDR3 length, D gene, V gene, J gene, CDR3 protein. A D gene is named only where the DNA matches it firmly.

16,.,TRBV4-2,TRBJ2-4,ASSQSKFTALAKNIQY
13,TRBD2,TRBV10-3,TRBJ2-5,AISGTSGREETQY
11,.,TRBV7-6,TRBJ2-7,ASSLIPLDEQY
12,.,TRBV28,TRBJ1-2,ASSTGRIDYGYT
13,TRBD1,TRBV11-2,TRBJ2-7,ASSAGQGAHHEQY
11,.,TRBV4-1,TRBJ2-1,ASSQASYNEQF
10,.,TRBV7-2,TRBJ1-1,ASSQGGTEAF
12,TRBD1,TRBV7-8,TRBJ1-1,ASSWTGANTEAF
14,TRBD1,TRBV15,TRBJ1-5,ATSTRGTGDNQPQH
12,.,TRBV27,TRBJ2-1,ASSLRGYYNEQF
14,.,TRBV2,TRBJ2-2,ASSEWGLMNTGELF
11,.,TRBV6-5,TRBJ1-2,ASSYGGSDGYT
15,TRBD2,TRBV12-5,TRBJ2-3,AREGTSGGASTDTQY
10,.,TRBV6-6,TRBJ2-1,ASSYSNKGTF
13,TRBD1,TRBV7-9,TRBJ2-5,ASSSYRGVGETQY
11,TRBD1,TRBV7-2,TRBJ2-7,ASSFYRDSLQY
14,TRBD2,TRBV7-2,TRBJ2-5,ASSSLTSGRGETQY
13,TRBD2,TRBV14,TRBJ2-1,ASSYASGMIYEQF
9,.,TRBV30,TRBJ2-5,AWSGQETQY
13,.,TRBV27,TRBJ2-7,ASSSFPGSSYEQY
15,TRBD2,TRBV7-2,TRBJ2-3,ASSLYMAGDGGDTQY
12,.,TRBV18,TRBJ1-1,ASSPGAVNTEAF
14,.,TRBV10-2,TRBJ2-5,ASRIRIRAGQETQY
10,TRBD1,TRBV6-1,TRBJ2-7,ASQDRIGEQY
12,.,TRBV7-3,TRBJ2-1,ASSSTSDSPDQF
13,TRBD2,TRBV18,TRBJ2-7,ASSPSGGGGYEQY
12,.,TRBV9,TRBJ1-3,ASSVSDSGNTIY
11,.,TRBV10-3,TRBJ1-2,AISERQAVGCT
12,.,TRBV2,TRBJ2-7,ASSEVARVGEQY
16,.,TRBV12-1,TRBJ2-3,ASSFVIGTSLSTDTQY
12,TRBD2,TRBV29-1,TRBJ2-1,SVVERGGNNEQF
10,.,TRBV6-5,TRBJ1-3,ASSYSRDTIY
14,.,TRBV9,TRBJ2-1,ASSGDWAVDYNEQF
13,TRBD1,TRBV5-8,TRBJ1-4,ASSYRGPTNEKLF
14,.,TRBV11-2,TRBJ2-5,ASSLGRGAGQETQY
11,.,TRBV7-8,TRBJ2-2,ASSFGHTGELF
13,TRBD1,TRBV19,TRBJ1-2,ASEYRDRKFRGYT
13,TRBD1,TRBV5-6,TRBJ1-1,ASSTDRGRKTEAF
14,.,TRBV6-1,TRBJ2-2,ASSEFHLGMAGELF
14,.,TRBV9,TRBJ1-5,ASSEGGESGGQPQH
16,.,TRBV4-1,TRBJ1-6,ASSQEGLTHNYNSPLH
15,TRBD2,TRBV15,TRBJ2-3,ATSSHRRGGGSDTQY
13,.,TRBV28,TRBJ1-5,ASSPPTSSNQPQH
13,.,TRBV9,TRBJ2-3,ASSPRGPITDTQY
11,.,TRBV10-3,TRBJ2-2,AISEQETGELF
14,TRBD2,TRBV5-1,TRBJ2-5,ASSFGTSGYQETQY
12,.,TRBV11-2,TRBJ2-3,ASSEQGSADTQY
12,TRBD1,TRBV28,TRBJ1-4,ASSPGDRDEKLF
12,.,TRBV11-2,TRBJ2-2,ASSLSRWTGELF
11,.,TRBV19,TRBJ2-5,ASSSREQETQY
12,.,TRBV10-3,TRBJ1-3,AIRPGDSGNTIY
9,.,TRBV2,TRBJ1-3,ASGSGNTIY
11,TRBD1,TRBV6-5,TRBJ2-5,ASRGQGEETQY
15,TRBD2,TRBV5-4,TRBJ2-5,ASSLGSGGGLRGTQY
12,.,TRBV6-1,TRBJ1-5,ASSNSLLNQPQH
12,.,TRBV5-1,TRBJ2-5,ASSLNSLAETQY
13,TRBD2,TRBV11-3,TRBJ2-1,ASSSESGGETEQF
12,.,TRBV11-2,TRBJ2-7,ASSVTGNSYEQY